Listed here is a single T cell receptor beta chain. This clonotype occurred a few times. The clone's antigen remains unknown. No clone much larger than this one lies a single base away; base qualities are absent. The data stem from a study of T cell repertoires in cytomegalovirus infection (dated by TCRdb to between 2017 and 2020). Study-level background: Alongside well-studied HLA-B-restricted epitopes, the peptide stimulations were aimed at recently identified HLA-C-restricted CMV epitopes, whose presentation resists viral immunomodulation. Because public TCR beta signatures pointed to carriage of CMV infection together with the matching HLA type, the HLA type of each donor mattered for the analysis. What the study reported, not specific to this receptor: In both this cohort and an independent cohort of 352 donors, the cumulative frequency of public TCR beta family members distinguished carriers of CMV infection plus the relevant HLA type. The ex vivo response was dominated by HLA-C-restricted CMV-specific TCR beta clonotypes, which also provided the single most frequent clonotype in two of eight donors.

The label giving this sample's treatment or condition can be read as: in vitro stimulation with specific CMV peptide epitopes to enrich CMV-specific T cells. For sequencing, an Illumina HiSeq 1500 was employed. The public reads were quality trimmed at Q25 with fastp and then assembled into clones with MiXCR by TCRdb, keeping productive beta chains. Here each entry gathers all rows of one CDR3 protein and keeps the most common genes and DNA. Present in this sample are roughly 160,000 distinct CDR3 sequences, about 20% of which were seen just once. Clones ranked in the top ten supply under 30% of the sample. The starting material was CD8+ T cells from cultured PBMCs, obtained from culture after CMV antigen stimulation. The receptor was isolated from a human donor in good health (CMV status not recorded). Some clones in this sample may be carry-over from other donors' samples.

The CDR3 is CASSLRGRVAHEQYF. The DNA sequence is TGTGCCAGCAGCTTACGTGGCAGGGTTGCCCACGAGCAGTACTTC. The rearrangement combines TRBV7-8 with TRBJ2-7; TRBD1 might be the D gene, on 5 matching bases. V is shortened by 2 bases, J by 5 bases, and the region joining them spans 16 bases. The CDR3 contains 15 residues, cysteine and phenylalanine counted. Only CDR3 DNA remains: 45 bases, in frame from the first base. From the germline V gene, CDR1 is SGHVS and CDR2 is FQNEAQ.